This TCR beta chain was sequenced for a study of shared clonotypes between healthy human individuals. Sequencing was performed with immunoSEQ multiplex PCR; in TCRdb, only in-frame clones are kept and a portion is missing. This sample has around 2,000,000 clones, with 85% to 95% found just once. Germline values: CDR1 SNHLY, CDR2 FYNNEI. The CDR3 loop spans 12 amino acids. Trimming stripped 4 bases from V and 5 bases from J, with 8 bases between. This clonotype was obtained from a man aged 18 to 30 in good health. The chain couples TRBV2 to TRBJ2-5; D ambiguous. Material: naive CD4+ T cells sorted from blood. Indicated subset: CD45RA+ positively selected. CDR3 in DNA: TGTGCCAGCAGTGTCCGGGCCGAGACCCAGTACTTC. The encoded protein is CASSVRAETQYF.